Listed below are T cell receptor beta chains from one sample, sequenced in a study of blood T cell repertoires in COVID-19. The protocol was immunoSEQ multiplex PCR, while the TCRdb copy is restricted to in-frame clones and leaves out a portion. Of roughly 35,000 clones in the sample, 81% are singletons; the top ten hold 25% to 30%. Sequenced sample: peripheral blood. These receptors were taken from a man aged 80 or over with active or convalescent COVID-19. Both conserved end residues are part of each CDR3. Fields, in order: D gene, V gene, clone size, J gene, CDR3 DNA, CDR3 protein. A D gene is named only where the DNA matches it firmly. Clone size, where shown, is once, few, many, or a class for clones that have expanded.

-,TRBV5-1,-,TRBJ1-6,TGCGCCAGCAGCTCTACGACAGAAAATTCACCCCTCCACTTT,CASSSTTENSPLHF
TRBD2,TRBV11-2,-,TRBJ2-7,TGTGCCAGCAGCGAGACTAGCGGTCGTGGGACTCTCGAGCAGTACTTC,CASSETSGRGTLEQYF
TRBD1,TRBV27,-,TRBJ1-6,TGTGCCAGCCTAAAGACAGGGGGTGGTTCACCCCTCCACTTT,CASLKTGGGSPLHF
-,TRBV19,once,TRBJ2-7,TGTGCCAGTAGAGAACGCGGGCAGGACCTATCCTACGAGCAGTACTTC,CASRERGQDLSYEQYF
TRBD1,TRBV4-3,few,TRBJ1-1,TGCGCCAGCAGCCAGGAAAGGGGGCAGGGCACTGAAGCTTTCTTT,CASSQERGQGTEAFF
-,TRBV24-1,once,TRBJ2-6,TGTACCACCAGTGATGGGACTCTTTTTTCTGGGGCCAACGTCCTGACTTTC,CTTSDGTLFSGANVLTF
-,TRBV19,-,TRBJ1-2,TGTGCCAGTAGTATAGTCTCTTCGGGTGCGAGGTATGGCTACACCTTC,CASSIVSSGARYGYTF
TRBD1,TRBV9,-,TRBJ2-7,TGTGCCAGCAGCGCCGGGGACAGCCAGGGGAACGAGCAGTACTTC,CASSAGDSQGNEQYF
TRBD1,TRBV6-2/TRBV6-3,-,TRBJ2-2,TGTGCCAGCAGTTACTCGAGAGACAGGGCTACGACCCGTGGGGAGCTGTTTTTT,CASSYSRDRATTRGELFF
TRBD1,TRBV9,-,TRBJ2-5,TGTGCCAGCAGCGACAAGGGGGCCGGTGAAGAGACCCAGTACTTC,CASSDKGAGEETQYF
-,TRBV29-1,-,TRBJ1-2,TGCAGCGTCCGAGTGGGGCCGTCTAACTATGGCTACACCTTC,CSVRVGPSNYGYTF
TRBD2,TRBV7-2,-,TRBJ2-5,TGTGCCAGCATCCTAGCGGGTCAAGCAGGGACCCAGTACTTC,CASILAGQAGTQYF
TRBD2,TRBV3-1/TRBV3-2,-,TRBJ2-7,TGTGCCAGCAGCCAAGGGGGAGCGGGGGGGAACGAGCAGTACTTC,CASSQGGAGGNEQYF
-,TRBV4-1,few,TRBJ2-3,TGCGCCAGCAGCCCGGGACTTAGCGGCGGCACAGATACGCAGTATTTT,CASSPGLSGGTDTQYF
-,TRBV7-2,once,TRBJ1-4,TGTGCCAGCAGCTTAGAGTCCAACAGGGCCCTGTTTTTT,CASSLESNRALFF
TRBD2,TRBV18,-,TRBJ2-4,TGTGCCAGCTCAAATATTTTGGGAGCGGGACGGAACAAAAACATTCAGTACTTC,CASSNILGAGRNKNIQYF
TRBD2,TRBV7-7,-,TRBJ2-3,TGTGCCAGCAGCCCCACCCTAGCGGGGGCTAGCACAGATACGCAGTATTTT,CASSPTLAGASTDTQYF
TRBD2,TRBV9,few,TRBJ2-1,TGTGCCAGCAGCCGGCGGGAGTCCGGGAGGGAGCAGTTCTTC,CASSRRESGREQFF
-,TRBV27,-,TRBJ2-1,TGTGCCAGCAGTCGGGGAGGGGGCAATGAGCAGTTCTTC,CASSRGGGNEQFF
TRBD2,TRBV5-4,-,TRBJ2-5,TGTGCCAGCAGCTCTGCCGGGACTAGCAGGGAGACCCAGTACTTC,CASSSAGTSRETQYF
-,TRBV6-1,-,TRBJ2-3,TGTGCCAGCAGTGAAGCCCTACTAGCTGCCCCGGGGGATACGCAGTATTTT,CASSEALLAAPGDTQYF
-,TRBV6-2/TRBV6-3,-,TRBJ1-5,TGTGCCAGCAGTTACCACCGGGATCCCTGGGGCAATCAGCCCCAGCATTTT,CASSYHRDPWGNQPQHF
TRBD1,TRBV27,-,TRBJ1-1,TGTGCCAGCAGTTTATCGAGGCAGGGGGATACTGAAGCTTTCTTT,CASSLSRQGDTEAFF
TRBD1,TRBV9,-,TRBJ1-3,TGTGCCAGCGGGACAGGGGCCTCTGGAAACACCATATATTTT,CASGTGASGNTIYF
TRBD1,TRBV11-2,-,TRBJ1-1,TGTGCCAGCAGCCCGGGGAGGACAGGGACCACTGAAGCTTTCTTT,CASSPGRTGTTEAFF
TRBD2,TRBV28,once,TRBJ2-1,TGTGCCAGCAGTTTACCGGGACTAGATTACAATGAGCAGTTCTTC,CASSLPGLDYNEQFF